This T cell receptor (beta chain) comes out of a study of beta chain features in type 1 diabetes. Reverse transcription of all isolated RNA meant that expressed TCRB transcripts were sequenced. Samples of naive, central memory and regulatory T cells yielded a mean of around 3.4 million reads. The protocol was immunoSEQ multiplex PCR, while the TCRdb copy is restricted to in-frame clones and leaves out a portion. This table has some 40,000 clones, around half appearing once. The CDR3 is 13 amino acids. CDR1 is SQVTM and CDR2 is ANQGSEA in the germline V gene. The sequence derives from a woman under 30 in good health. The source material was central memory CD4+ T cells from blood. J is TRBJ2-5 and V is TRBV29-1; 11 bases line up with TRBD2. The DNA end favors TRBJ2-7, so the J call may be wrong. CDR3 bases: TGCAGCGCCCGACTAGCGGGAATCCGCGAGCAGTACTTC. Amino acids: CSARLAGIREQYF.